A single sample gave rise to the 24 T cell receptor beta chains below, sequenced in a study of T-cell memory formation after mild COVID-19 (dated by TCRdb to about 2021). The library was made by 5' RACE. The sample was run on an Illumina NovaSeq 6000. TCRdb reanalyzed the raw reads on its own, using fastp at Q25 for trimming and MiXCR for clone calling, and kept in-frame beta chains. When rows share a CDR3 protein, they turn into one entry using the most common DNA and genes. The sample has under 250,000 distinct CDR3 sequences on record, around 30% of them singletons. Approximately 10% of the sample is in the top ten clones. What was sequenced was PBMCs or a T cell subset sorted from them (not recorded which). The receptors were gathered from an adult woman who had mild COVID-19 (a few samples of this study predate the infection). The sample titles of this study are shuffled in the database, so cell type and time point are left out; the donor was told from shared clones.

This rearrangement joins TRBV7-9 to TRBJ2-5; no clear D gene. CDR1 is SEHNR, CDR2 FQNEAQ, per germline (reference sequence). This CDR3 region has 12 residues. V was pared by 2 bases and J by 4 bases, with 5 bases between. CDR3 region: CASSLFGETQYF. The CDR3 DNA sequence: TGTGCCAGCAGCTTATTCGGAGAGACCCAGTACTTC.

Many counts were recorded for this clonotype. The chain couples TRBV5-1 to TRBJ2-1; no clear D. Trimming stripped 4 bases from V and 5 bases from J, with 4 bases between. The CDR3 has 11 residues. Germline CDR1 and CDR2: SGHRS and YFSETQ. CDR3 in amino acids: CASSAHNEQFF. DNA of the CDR3: TGCGCCAGCAGCGCCCACAATGAGCAGTTCTTC.

The gene calls are TRBV20-1 and TRBJ2-1; 11 positions agree with TRBD2. The CDR3 is 16 residues long. Per germline, CDR1 DFQATT and CDR2 SNEGSKA (reference sequence). Written as DNA, the CDR3 is TGCAGCGGGGTTGGGCTAGCGGGGGGCTTAATAGATGAGCAGTTCTTC. Translated, it gives CSGVGLAGGLIDEQFF.

This rearrangement joins TRBV13 to TRBJ1-2; perhaps TRBD1 as D (6 bases). CDR1 PRHDT and CDR2 FYEKMQ come from the germline V gene (reference sequence). Trimming cost V 0 bases and J 2 bases, with 10 bases left between them. The CDR3 runs to 15 residues. CDR3 coding DNA: TGTGCCAGCAGCTTAGGCCCCGGGACAAACTATGGCTACACCTTC. As protein: CASSLGPGTNYGYTF.

This clonotype was counted a few times. V gene TRBV7-9 combines with J gene TRBJ1-2, with 8 bases matching TRBD1. Trimming cost V 5 bases and J 4 bases; bases outside gene matches: 6. The CDR3 length is 14 residues. Germline lookup yields CDR1 SEHNR and CDR2 FQNEAQ (reference sequence). The CDR3 coding sequence is TGTGCCAGCAGCATAACAGGGGGTGGCTATGGCTACACCTTC. Amino acids: CASSITGGGYGYTF.

This clonotype was picked up a small number of times. This rearrangement joins TRBV15 to TRBJ2-5; maybe TRBD1 (6 bases). This CDR3 comprises 14 residues. Trimming cost V 0 bases and J 7 bases, with 12 bases left between them. The germline V gene encodes CDR1 LNHNV and CDR2 YYDKDF (reference sequence). The CDR3 coding sequence is TGTGCCACCAGCAGAGATCTACAGGGAGTGACCCAGTACTTC. Translation: CATSRDLQGVTQYF.

In nucleotides, the CDR3 is TGTGCCAGCAGCTTATTCTCGGGGAACACCGGGGAGCTGTTTTTT. This encodes CASSLFSGNTGELFF. The chain employs TRBV7-9 and TRBJ2-2; no reliable D call. V was clipped by 2 bases and J by 1 base, with 8 bases between them. Germline CDR1 reads SEHNR; CDR2 reads FQNEAQ (reference sequence). The CDR3 extends over 15 amino acids.

This clonotype was found a few times. This chain joins TRBV7-8 and TRBJ2-1; no firm D call. Germline V gives CDR1 SGHVS, CDR2 FQNEAQ. The V and J ends lost 1 base and 5 bases respectively, with 12 bases between them. The CDR3 has 15 residues. CDR3 in DNA: TGTGCCAGCAGCTTAGGACATGACGGAAACAATGAGCAGTTCTTC. Its protein is CASSLGHDGNNEQFF.

This chain connects TRBV20-1 to TRBJ2-7, with D perhaps being TRBD1 or TRBD2 (6 bases each). The CDR3 runs to 13 residues. Trimming stripped 7 bases from V and 4 bases from J, with 17 bases between. The germline V gene has CDR1 DFQATT and CDR2 SNEGSKA (reference sequence). The DNA for the CDR3 is TGCAGTGTTAACTACCGAGGGGGGTACGAGCAGTACTTC. It encodes CSVNYRGGYEQYF.

The gene calls are TRBV2 and TRBJ1-5; D uncertain. From germline, CDR1 is SNHLY and CDR2 FYNNEI. The CDR3 spans 12 residues. Trimming left V 4 bases short and J 10 bases short, with 11 bases between. CDR3 loop: CASSVSGSPQHF. CDR3 sequence (DNA): TGTGCCAGCAGTGTCTCGGGAAGCCCCCAGCATTTT.

The V gene is TRBV7-9, the J gene TRBJ2-7; D is uncertain. Germline-derived CDR1 and CDR2 are SEHNR and FQNEAQ (reference sequence). CDR3 size: 13 residues. The V end lost 3 bases, the J end lost 0 bases, and 6 bases lay between the germline ends. The CDR3 region has the DNA TGTGCCAGCAGCTTCACCAGCTCCTACGAGCAGTACGTC. Its protein product is CASSFTSSYEQYV.

This clonotype has a handful of counts. The V gene is TRBV7-9, the J gene TRBJ2-5, with TRBD1 matching 10 bases. The J segment lost 4 bases and the V segment lost 5 bases, leaving 7 bases of the junction unmatched. The CDR3 is 15 residues long. Germline values: CDR1 SEHNR, CDR2 FQNEAQ (reference sequence). CDR3 sequence (DNA): TGTGCCAGCAGCCCACGGACAGGGGGATTAGAGACCCAGTACTTC. This gives the protein CASSPRTGGLETQYF. Full variable domain (remainder filled in from reference TRBV7-9 and TRBJ2-5): DTGVSQNPRHKITKRGQNVTFRCDPISEHNRLYWYRQTLGQGPEFLTYFQNEAQLEKSRLLSDRFSAERPKGSFSTLEIQRTEQGDSAMYLCASSPRTGGLETQYFGPGTRLLVL.

This chain joins TRBV6-5 and TRBJ2-2; 7 bases agree with TRBD2. CDR1 and CDR2 (germline): MNHEY, SVGAGI. This CDR3 has 17 amino acids. With V trimmed by 4 bases and J by 3 bases, 11 bases remained unmatched. The CDR3 is CASSFTGLAGDTGELFF. CDR3 DNA sequence: TGTGCCAGCAGTTTTACAGGCTTAGCGGGTGACACCGGGGAGCTGTTTTTT.

This chain joins TRBV7-9 and TRBJ2-5, with TRBD2 as a possible D gene (5 bases). Germline V gene lookup returns CDR1 SEHNR and CDR2 FQNEAQ (reference sequence). V lost 6 bases and J lost 1, with 12 bases in between. The CDR3 has 14 amino acids. The CDR3 DNA reads as TGTGCCAGCAGTCCCATGGACTTCCAAGAGACCCAGTACTTC. It yields the protein CASSPMDFQETQYF.

This chain uses TRBV5-1 with TRBJ2-2, with TRBD2 matching 10 bases. The V and J ends lost 5 bases and 7 bases, in that order; junction bases with no gene match: 5. The CDR3 runs 14 residues. Germline values: CDR1 SGHRS, CDR2 YFSETQ. The CDR3 reads CASSPGLAVGELFF. CDR3 DNA sequence: TGCGCCAGCAGTCCAGGACTAGCGGTCGGGGAGCTGTTTTTT.

This chain uses TRBV5-6 with TRBJ2-7, with D possibly TRBD1 on 6 matching bases. The CDR3 is 18 amino acids. Trimming cost V 5 bases and J 1 base, with 25 bases left between them. Germline values: CDR1 SGHDT, CDR2 YYEEEE. The CDR3: CASSPPGQGGSKSYEQYF. The CDR3 DNA is TGTGCCAGCAGTCCGCCGGGACAAGGAGGCTCCAAGTCCTACGAGCAGTACTTC.

This clonotype was observed a handful of times. V and J are TRBV29-1 and TRBJ2-5; 10 bases are shared with TRBD1. The length of the CDR3 is 15 residues. Germline V gene data show CDR1 as SQVTM and CDR2 as ANQGSEA. The V segment lost 3 bases and the J segment 4 bases; nucleotides outside the gene matches: 8. In DNA form, the CDR3 reads TGCAGCGTTGACCAGACAGGGGGCTACGGAGAGACCCAGTACTTC. This sequence encodes CSVDQTGGYGETQYF.

CDR3 coding DNA: TGTGCCAGCAGCCTGGGACAGCTTAATTCACCCCTCCACTTT. Translated: CASSLGQLNSPLHF. The chain couples TRBV3-1 to TRBJ1-6; 7 nucleotides line up with TRBD1. This CDR3 spans 14 amino acids. CDR1 and CDR2 from the germline V gene are LGHDT and YNNKEL (reference sequence). After removal of 4 bases from V and 6 bases from J, the junction contained 3 bases not matched to a gene. The full variable domain, its missing parts supplied by reference TRBV3-1 and TRBJ1-6, is DTAVSQTPKYLVTQMGNDKSIKCEQNLGHDTMYWYKQDSKKFLKIMFSYNNKELIINETVPNRFSPKSPDKAHLNLHINSLELGDSAVYFCASSLGQLNSPLHFGNGTRLTVT.

This clonotype has more than one count but fewer than ten. V is TRBV9 and J is TRBJ2-7; 8 bases agree with TRBD1. The germline gives CDR1 SGDLS, CDR2 YYNGEE. CDR3 size: 15 residues. V trimming: 0 bases; J trimming: 4 bases; junction bases outside the gene matches: 6. DNA of the CDR3: TGTGCCAGCAGCGTAGCAGGGGGCGATTTATACGAGCAGTACTTC. This encodes CASSVAGGDLYEQYF.

The sample holds a few counts of this clonotype. The rearrangement links TRBV15 to TRBJ2-6; no reliable D call. The length of the CDR3 is 15 residues. V was cut by 0 bases and J by 0 bases, with 3 bases left in between. Germline values: CDR1 LNHNV, CDR2 YYDKDF (reference sequence). This CDR3 is CATSRDHSGANVLTF. The DNA for the CDR3 is TGTGCCACCAGCAGAGACCACTCTGGGGCCAACGTCCTGACTTTC.

This rearrangement joins TRBV10-3 to TRBJ1-1, with D tentatively TRBD1 (5 bases). The germline gives CDR1 ENHRY, CDR2 SYGVKD. V was trimmed by 6 bases and J by 1 base, leaving 15 bases between them. This CDR3 region has 15 residues. The DNA of the CDR3 is TGTGCCATCAGGGACCTGGGACTCGCGAACACTGAAGCTTTCTTT. Its protein is CAIRDLGLANTEAFF.

This sequence joins TRBV24-1 and TRBJ2-2, with 11 bases fitting TRBD1. The junction had 7 bases not matched to a gene; V was cut back by 7 bases and J by 4 bases. Germline V gene lookup returns CDR1 KGHDR and CDR2 SFDVKD. The CDR3 length is 16 residues. In nucleotides, the CDR3 is TGTGCCACCAGAAGTACCGGGACAGGGGGCACCGGGGAGCTGTTTTTT. It is translated as CATRSTGTGGTGELFF.

The chain is built from TRBV19 and TRBJ1-6; D remains unclear. The germline V gene encodes CDR1 LNHDA and CDR2 SQIVND (reference sequence). This CDR3 is 15 amino acids long. Trimming shortened V by 3 bases and J by 4 bases, and 10 bases separated the two germline ends. Here the CDR3 reads CASSIWPMYNSPLHF. CDR3 in DNA: TGTGCCAGTAGTATCTGGCCGATGTATAATTCACCCCTCCACTTT.

The rearrangement joins TRBV6-5 to TRBJ1-2; TRBD1 matches at 8 bases. The CDR3 is 13 residues long. V lost 6 bases, J lost 4 bases, and 4 bases stayed unmatched. Germline assignment: CDR1 MNHEY and CDR2 SVGAGI. CDR3 sequence reads: CASSRQGTYGYTF. CDR3 bases: TGTGCCAGCAGCCGACAGGGGACCTATGGCTACACCTTC.